The next 2 T cell receptor beta chains were all read from a single sample in a study of blood T cell repertoires in COVID-19. The method was immunoSEQ multiplex PCR; TCRdb's version includes in-frame clones alone and lacks a portion of them. The sample has 250,000 or so clones, around 89% seen once; the top ten hold 0.87%. Material: PBMCs or T cells enriched from blood (not recorded which). Source of these receptors: a middle-aged man who had been exposed to COVID-19.

The V call is TRBV7-3, the J call TRBJ1-2, with TRBD1 identical over 10 bases. Germline CDR1 SGHTA, CDR2 FQGTGA. This CDR3 is 16 amino acids long. The V segment lost 2 bases and the J segment 6 bases; nucleotides outside the gene matches: 9. The CDR3 spells CASSLVGSGTGDGYTF. The CDR3 DNA follows: TGTGCCAGCAGCTTAGTAGGGAGTGGGACAGGGGATGGCTACACCTTC.

The genes are TRBV3-1 (or the pseudogene TRBV3-2) and TRBJ2-1, with D unclear. Per the germline V gene, CDR1 is LGHDT and CDR2 is YNNKEL (reference sequence). V was shortened by 4 bases and J by 0 bases, with 13 bases between the two germline ends. The CDR3 has 16 amino acids. As DNA, the CDR3 is TGTGCCAGCAGCCTTACCCCAGAAAGCTCCTACAATGAGCAGTTCTTC. Encoded protein: CASSLTPESSYNEQFF.